Listed below are T cell receptor beta chains from one sample, sequenced in a study of blood T cell repertoires in COVID-19. TCRdb's copy holds only in-frame clones and misses some; the assay was immunoSEQ multiplex PCR. Among 250,000 to 300,000 clones, 88% were seen once, and the ten largest hold 2% to 2.5%. The sequenced sample was PBMCs or T cells enriched from blood (not recorded which). Receptor source: an older woman in a cohort exposed to, infected with or recovered from COVID-19 (not recorded which). Each CDR3 is given with its conserved first and last residue. D genes are given only for firm matches. Only some rows state a clone size, as once, few, many or a class for expanded clones.

D gene,clone size,J gene,V gene,CDR3 protein,CDR3 DNA
NA,NA,TRBJ1-1,TRBV12-3/TRBV12-4,CASSLGGPTEAFF,TGTGCCAGCAGTTTGGGGGGGCCCACTGAAGCTTTCTTT
NA,NA,TRBJ1-5,TRBV10-3,CAISERPGGNQPQHF,TGTGCCATCAGTGAAAGGCCGGGGGGAAATCAGCCCCAGCATTTT
TRBD1,NA,TRBJ2-1,TRBV14,CASSQRTGATNDEQFF,TGTGCCAGCAGCCAACGGACAGGGGCCACGAACGATGAGCAGTTCTTC
TRBD2,NA,TRBJ2-2,TRBV5-4,CASSLGGLAGEAGELFF,TGTGCCAGCAGCTTAGGAGGACTAGCGGGAGAGGCCGGGGAGCTGTTTTTT
TRBD1,once,TRBJ2-1,TRBV5-1,CASSLWDRYNNEQFF,TGCGCCAGCAGCTTGTGGGACAGGTACAACAATGAGCAGTTCTTC
NA,NA,TRBJ2-7,TRBV27,CASSRDLYEQYF,TGTGCCAGCAGCCGGGATCTCTACGAGCAGTACTTC
NA,NA,TRBJ2-5,TRBV19,CASSMTWQEVGETQYF,TGTGCCAGTAGTATGACGTGGCAGGAAGTTGGGGAGACCCAGTACTTC
TRBD2,NA,TRBJ2-1,TRBV13,CASSRSGRARYNEQFF,TGTGCCAGCAGCCGTAGCGGGAGGGCCAGGTACAATGAGCAGTTCTTC
NA,NA,TRBJ1-1,TRBV7-3,CASSTRQNTEAFF,TGTGCCAGCAGCACTCGACAGAACACTGAAGCTTTCTTT
TRBD1,NA,TRBJ2-2,TRBV2,CASSEWAGQGVTGELFF,TGTGCCAGCAGTGAATGGGCGGGACAGGGGGTAACCGGGGAGCTGTTTTTT
TRBD1,once,TRBJ2-7,TRBV28,CASSLLGQDFGEQYF,TGTGCCAGCAGTTTATTGGGACAGGACTTTGGCGAGCAGTACTTC
TRBD1,NA,TRBJ1-2,TRBV5-1,CASSLFQGAGGYTF,TGCGCCAGCAGCTTGTTTCAGGGGGCTGGAGGCTACACCTTC
TRBD2,NA,TRBJ2-5,TRBV2,CASRWTSGEMGTQYF,TGTGCCAGCAGATGGACTAGCGGAGAAATGGGGACCCAGTACTTC
NA,NA,TRBJ1-1,TRBV6-5,CASSYYPQGNTEAFF,TGTGCCAGCAGTTACTACCCCCAGGGGAACACTGAAGCTTTCTTT
NA,NA,TRBJ2-1,TRBV27,CASSPSAGEVDNEQFF,TGTGCCAGCAGTCCCTCCGCCGGGGAGGTGGACAATGAGCAGTTCTTC
TRBD1,NA,TRBJ2-7,TRBV6-1,CASSENLGQAVYEQYF,TGTGCCAGCAGTGAAAACTTGGGACAGGCCGTCTACGAGCAGTACTTC
TRBD2,once,TRBJ2-7,TRBV25-1,CASSAPFSGRNRYEQYF,TGTGCCAGCTCCGCACCCTTTAGCGGGAGGAATAGGTACGAGCAGTACTTC
TRBD2,NA,TRBJ2-7,TRBV27,CASSRTSGSPYEQYF,TGTGCCAGCAGCCGTACTAGCGGTTCTCCCTACGAGCAGTACTTC
TRBD1,NA,TRBJ1-4,TRBV2,CASRRDRQATNEKLFF,TGTGCCAGCAGGCGGGACAGACAAGCAACTAATGAAAAACTGTTTTTT
TRBD1,NA,TRBJ1-2,TRBV12-5,CASGLWGTGNYGYTF,TGTGCTAGTGGTTTGTGGGGGACAGGGAACTATGGCTACACCTTC
TRBD2,NA,TRBJ2-2,TRBV2,CASSYGLAGADGELFF,TGTGCCAGCAGTTATGGACTAGCGGGAGCGGACGGGGAGCTGTTTTTT
NA,NA,TRBJ2-2,TRBV9,CASSERSGEGNTGELFF,TGTGCCAGCTCCGAAAGGTCAGGGGAGGGGAACACCGGGGAGCTGTTTTTT
NA,NA,TRBJ2-3,TRBV5-8,CASSSGITEEDTQYF,TGTGCCAGCAGCTCGGGTATAACCGAAGAAGATACGCAGTATTTT
TRBD2,NA,TRBJ2-1,TRBV7-6,CASTPEGRGSYNEQFF,TGTGCCAGCACCCCCGAGGGGCGGGGGTCCTACAATGAGCAGTTCTTC
TRBD2,NA,TRBJ2-3,TRBV7-3,CASSPTVRTSGSTDTQYF,TGTGCCAGCAGCCCCACCGTTCGGACTAGCGGGAGCACAGATACGCAGTATTTT
NA,NA,TRBJ1-1,TRBV4-1,CASSQDTAGWGNTEAFF,TGCGCCAGCAGCCAAGATACGGCAGGGTGGGGGAACACTGAAGCTTTCTTT
NA,NA,TRBJ2-7,TRBV7-8,CASSFRLVYEQYF,TGTGCCAGCAGCTTCCGACTAGTTTACGAGCAGTACTTC
TRBD2,NA,TRBJ2-7,TRBV5-1,CASSPSALAGSEQYF,TGCGCCAGCAGCCCCAGTGCGCTAGCGGGATCCGAGCAGTACTTC
NA,NA,TRBJ1-2,TRBV4-1,CASSQVVQVAGYTF,TGCGCCAGCAGCCAAGTCGTACAGGTGGCTGGCTACACCTTC
NA,NA,TRBJ2-7,TRBV25-1,CASSEAGSYEQYF,TGTGCCAGCAGTGAGGCGGGGTCCTACGAGCAGTACTTC
NA,NA,TRBJ2-7,TRBV7-2,CASSFYYEQYF,TGTGCCAGCAGCTTCTACTACGAGCAGTACTTC
TRBD1,NA,TRBJ1-2,TRBV3-1/TRBV3-2,CASSQGWGQGSGYTF,TGTGCCAGCAGCCAAGGGTGGGGACAGGGGTCTGGCTACACCTTC
NA,NA,TRBJ1-4,TRBV30,CAWSGGKLPEKLFF,TGTGCCTGGAGTGGAGGGAAGCTACCGGAAAAACTGTTTTTT
TRBD1,once,TRBJ2-7,TRBV6-5,CASMMTGLPNEQYF,TGTGCCAGCATGATGACAGGGCTTCCGAACGAGCAGTACTTC
TRBD1,NA,TRBJ1-1,TRBV5-1,CASSSPISGTGGWRTEAFF,TGCGCCAGCAGCTCGCCGATCTCCGGGACAGGGGGTTGGAGGACTGAAGCTTTCTTT
TRBD1,NA,TRBJ2-7,TRBV6-5,CASSYPGTGMGEQYF,TGTGCCAGCAGTTACCCCGGGACAGGGATGGGCGAGCAGTACTTC
NA,NA,TRBJ1-5,TRBV7-8,CASSTGQLFNQPQHF,TGTGCCAGCAGCACCGGACAGCTCTTCAATCAGCCCCAGCATTTT
TRBD1,NA,TRBJ1-5,TRBV28,CASRNGQGSNQPQHF,TGTGCCAGCAGGAATGGACAGGGAAGCAATCAGCCCCAGCATTTT
NA,NA,TRBJ1-6,TRBV6-4,CASSEVGGSSYNSPLHF,TGTGCCAGCAGTGAAGTCGGAGGGAGCTCCTATAATTCACCCCTCCACTTT
NA,once,TRBJ2-7,TRBV28,CASSFPRGGLTYEQYF,TGTGCCAGCAGTTTCCCGAGAGGCGGGCTGACCTACGAGCAGTACTTC
NA,few,TRBJ1-3,TRBV5-1,CASSLGQGAGNTIYF,TGCGCCAGCAGCTTGGGGCAGGGTGCCGGAAACACCATATATTTT
NA,NA,TRBJ2-7,TRBV9,CASSPSGGAYEQYF,TGTGCCAGCAGCCCCTCGGGGGGCGCCTACGAGCAGTACTTC
NA,NA,TRBJ1-3,TRBV5-1,CASSLDSQVSGNTIYF,TGCGCCAGCAGCTTGGACAGCCAAGTCTCTGGAAACACCATATATTTT
TRBD1,NA,TRBJ1-3,TRBV11-2,CASSLVTGTGPSATIYF,TGTGCCAGCAGCTTAGTTACCGGGACAGGGCCCTCGGCCACCATATATTTT
NA,NA,TRBJ1-5,TRBV28,CASSLEGRSNQPQHF,TGTGCCAGCAGTTTAGAGGGAAGAAGCAATCAGCCCCAGCATTTT
TRBD2,NA,TRBJ2-2,TRBV3-1/TRBV3-2,CASSLGLAGVTGELFF,TGTGCCAGCAGCCTGGGACTAGCGGGAGTTACCGGGGAGCTGTTTTTT
NA,few,TRBJ1-2,TRBV24-1,CATSAGIGTPNYGYTF,TGTGCCACCAGCGCGGGGATAGGGACCCCTAACTATGGCTACACCTTC
NA,once,TRBJ1-6,TRBV6-6,CASSIQDSSPLHF,TGTGCCAGCAGTATACAGGATTCTTCACCCCTCCACTTT
TRBD1,NA,TRBJ1-4,TRBV5-1,CASSFSGQGSEKLFF,TGCGCCAGCAGCTTTTCGGGACAGGGAAGTGAAAAACTGTTTTTT
NA,NA,TRBJ1-3,TRBV11-1,CASSLAASGNTIYF,TGTGCCAGCAGCTTAGCAGCCTCTGGAAACACCATATATTTT
NA,NA,TRBJ2-6,TRBV3-1/TRBV3-2,CASSQDRGSGANVLTF,TGTGCCAGCAGCCAAGACCGAGGCTCTGGGGCCAACGTCCTGACTTTC
NA,NA,TRBJ1-2,TRBV7-9,CASSFDSSRAEGYTF,TGTGCCAGCAGCTTCGACAGCAGTAGGGCTGAGGGCTACACCTTC
TRBD2,NA,TRBJ2-3,TRBV7-6,CASSNSGGRPSTDTQYF,TGTGCCAGCAGCAATAGCGGGGGGCGTCCTAGCACAGATACGCAGTATTTT
NA,NA,TRBJ2-7,TRBV5-1,CASSRDISYEQYF,TGCGCCAGCAGTCGCGACATCTCCTACGAGCAGTACTTC
NA,NA,TRBJ2-6,TRBV5-1,CASSPRDRGGYGANVLTF,TGCGCCAGCAGCCCCCGGGACAGAGGGGGGTATGGGGCCAACGTCCTGACTTTC
TRBD1,NA,TRBJ2-1,TRBV12-5,CASGKGTALHEQFF,TGTGCTAGTGGAAAAGGGACAGCCCTGCATGAGCAGTTCTTC
TRBD2,NA,TRBJ2-7,TRBV10-3,CAIIEAGGRHEQYF,TGTGCCATCATCGAAGCGGGAGGGAGGCACGAGCAGTACTTC
NA,NA,TRBJ2-3,TRBV7-2,CASNEGGLPTDTQYF,TGTGCCAGCAACGAAGGGGGACTACCCACAGATACGCAGTATTTT
NA,NA,TRBJ2-1,TRBV28,CACEGQYNEQFF,TGTGCCTGTGAGGGCCAGTACAATGAGCAGTTCTTC